Each of the 4 T cell receptor beta chains below was sequenced from the same sample in a study of regulatory T cells in long-lasting Graves disease. Time point described: newly diagnosed GD, antithyroid drugs for less than 3 months. RNA extracted from PBMCs served as the sequencing template. Building the TCR beta libraries relied on iRepertoire HTBI primers, and CDR3 regions underwent Arm-PCR. TCRdb fed the multiplex PCR reads into MiXCR, producing one record per CDR3 protein. Here the sample spans 450,000 to 600,000 distinct CDR3 sequences, 15% to 20% being singletons. The same sample was also studied in work on T cells in Graves' hyperthyroidism and ophthalmopathy.

Sequences were derived from peripheral blood mononuclear cells (PBMCs), sampled at new diagnosis, from a patient treated with antithyroid drugs. The source of these receptors is a man in his forties or fifties with Graves disease.

The table lists this clonotype with a few counts. The J gene is TRBJ1-2, the V gene TRBV4-1, with D perhaps TRBD1 (5 bases). Trimming left V 4 bases short and J 7 bases short, with 13 bases between. This CDR3 comprises 13 residues. CDR1 MGHRA and CDR2 YSYEKL come from the germline V gene. The CDR3 DNA reads TGCGCCAGCAGCCCGGAGGGGCTCGGTGGCTACACCTTC. This encodes CASSPEGLGGYTF.

This clonotype was counted at least ten times. V and J are TRBV2 and TRBJ1-1, with D perhaps matching TRBD1 (6 bases). Looked up from germline, CDR1 is SNHLY and CDR2 is FYNNEI. There are 14 residues in the CDR3. V was pared by 6 bases and J by 0 bases, with 11 bases between. The CDR3 nucleotides read TGTGCCAGCAGCGGACAGCCCATGAACACTGAAGCTTTCTTT. Amino acid sequence: CASSGQPMNTEAFF.

At least ten counts were recorded for this clonotype. This chain links TRBV28 with TRBJ2-3, with D possibly being TRBD1 or TRBD2 (5 bases each). Looked up from germline, CDR1 is MDHEN and CDR2 is SYDVKM. V was shortened by 2 bases and J by 6 bases, with 18 bases between the two germline ends. The CDR3 is 16 residues long. This chain's CDR3 is CASSLIGIGARDTQYF. The DNA for the CDR3 is TGTGCCAGCAGTTTAATAGGGATCGGGGCGAGGGATACGCAGTATTTT.

As to this clonotype: This may come from a read error, since a much larger clone is one base off. Here the CDR3 omits its conserved ending phenylalanine or tryptophan, so a read error is the likely source. This chain connects TRBV7-3 to TRBJ2-2; the match to TRBD2 covers 10 bases. Trimming at V came to 5 bases and at J to 5 bases, leaving 8 bases not matched to a gene. The V gene's germline CDR1 is SGHTA and CDR2 FQGTGA. The CDR3 totals 16 residues. The CDR3 region has the DNA TGTGCCAGCAGCACAAGCGGGAGGGCCAGTACCGGGGAGCTGTTTTCT. Amino acid sequence: CASSTSGRASTGELFS.